A selection of T cell receptor beta chains follows, all from one sample in a study of cytomegalovirus exposure and HLA in healthy donors. Sequencing was performed with immunoSEQ multiplex PCR; in TCRdb, only in-frame clones are kept and a portion is missing. Of around 120,000 clones listed, 60% to 85% were seen once; the top ten hold 2.7%. The specimen sequenced was PBMCs. The receptors stem from a woman aged 40 to 50 in good health and CMV-seropositive. The CDR3 runs from the conserved cysteine through the conserved F or W. The D gene is left open where the match is weak. Rows give clone size only sometimes, using once, few, many, or a class for an expanded clone.

j_call,d_call,clone_size,v_call,cdr3_aa,cdr3_nt
TRBJ2-7,TRBD1,NA,TRBV7-2,CASSLVLRDRAPEQYF,TGTGCCAGCAGCTTAGTTCTCCGGGACAGGGCTCCCGAGCAGTACTTC
TRBJ2-5,NA,NA,TRBV5-5,CASSLTGEETQYF,TGTGCCAGCAGCTTGACCGGGGAAGAGACCCAGTACTTC
TRBJ2-1,NA,NA,TRBV19,CASSIGGGISVQFF,TGTGCCAGTAGTATAGGGGGAGGAATAAGCGTGCAGTTCTTC
TRBJ2-5,NA,NA,TRBV6-5,CASSRGTFQETQYF,TGTGCCAGCAGTCGCGGGACTTTCCAAGAGACCCAGTACTTC
TRBJ1-1,NA,NA,TRBV12-2,CASRLARTGGMNTEAFF,TGTGCAAGTCGCTTAGCGAGGACGGGAGGGATGAACACTGAAGCTTTCTTT
TRBJ2-5,TRBD2,few,TRBV7-8,CASSGGGVYQETQYF,TGTGCCAGCAGCGGCGGGGGGGTGTACCAAGAGACCCAGTACTTC
TRBJ2-1,TRBD1,NA,TRBV5-8,CASSFGQGSYNEQFF,TGTGCCAGCAGCTTTGGACAGGGGTCCTACAATGAGCAGTTCTTC
TRBJ2-7,TRBD2,NA,TRBV4-1,CASAEREGDSYEQYF,TGCGCCAGCGCGGAGCGGGAGGGGGACTCCTACGAGCAGTACTTC
TRBJ1-2,NA,NA,TRBV4-3,CASSQVSGGYGYTF,TGCGCCAGCAGCCAAGTCTCCGGGGGCTATGGCTACACCTTC
TRBJ2-5,NA,few,TRBV30,CAWSGTVGEQYF,TGTGCCTGGAGTGGGACAGTTGGGGAGCAGTACTTC
TRBJ2-1,TRBD2,medium-sized,TRBV13,CASSSYSGGAPRGEQFF,TGTGCCAGCAGCTCATATAGCGGGGGGGCACCCAGGGGTGAGCAGTTCTTC
TRBJ2-7,TRBD2,NA,TRBV4-2,CASSQDVPRTSGRVEQYF,TGTGCCAGCAGCCAAGATGTTCCCCGGACTAGCGGGAGGGTCGAGCAGTACTTC
TRBJ2-3,NA,NA,TRBV5-6,CASSFTGQLLGYTQYF,TGTGCCAGCAGCTTCACCGGACAGCTCCTAGGATATACGCAGTATTTT
TRBJ2-5,NA,few,TRBV6-6,CASRQRQLQETQYF,TGTGCCAGCAGACAACGACAGCTCCAAGAGACCCAGTACTTC
TRBJ2-3,TRBD2,few,TRBV5-4,CASSLAGLAITDTQYF,TGTGCCAGCAGCTTGGCGGGACTAGCAATCACAGATACGCAGTATTTT
TRBJ1-3,TRBD1,NA,TRBV6-1,CASSEGRQGLNTIYF,TGTGCCAGCAGTGAGGGAAGACAGGGATTAAACACCATATATTTT
TRBJ2-1,NA,NA,TRBV7-9,CASSLGSGNEQFF,TGTGCCAGCAGCCTAGGGAGCGGGAATGAGCAGTTCTTC